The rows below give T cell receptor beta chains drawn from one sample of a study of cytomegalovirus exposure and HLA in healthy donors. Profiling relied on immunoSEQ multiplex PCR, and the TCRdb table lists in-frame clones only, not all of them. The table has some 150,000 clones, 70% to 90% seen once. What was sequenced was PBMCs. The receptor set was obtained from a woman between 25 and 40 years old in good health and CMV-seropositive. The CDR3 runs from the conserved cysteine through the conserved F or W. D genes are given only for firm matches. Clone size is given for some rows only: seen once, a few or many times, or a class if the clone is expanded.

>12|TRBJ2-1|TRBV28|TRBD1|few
CASSLGRDRPFF
TGTGCCAGCAGTTTAGGCCGGGACAGACCGTTCTTC
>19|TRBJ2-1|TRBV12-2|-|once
CASRLGRLAGGSSYNEQFF
TGTGCAAGTCGCTTAGGGCGACTAGCGGGGGGGAGCTCCTACAATGAGCAGTTCTTC
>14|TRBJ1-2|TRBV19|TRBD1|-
CASSISTGRYGYTF
TGTGCCAGTAGTATATCGACAGGGCGGTATGGCTACACCTTC
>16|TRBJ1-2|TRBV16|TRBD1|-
CASSQAPGQGLVGYTF
TGTGCCAGCAGCCAAGCACCGGGACAGGGGCTTGTTGGCTACACCTTC
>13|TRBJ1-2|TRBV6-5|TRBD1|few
CASSYTGDYGYTF
TGTGCCAGCAGCTACACAGGGGACTATGGCTACACCTTC
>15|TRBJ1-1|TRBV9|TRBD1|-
CASSDSPGQGSEAFF
TGTGCCAGCAGCGATTCCCCGGGACAGGGCTCTGAAGCTTTCTTT
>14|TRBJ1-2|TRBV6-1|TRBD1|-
CASTWGQSLYGYTF
TGTGCCAGCACTTGGGGACAGAGTCTCTATGGCTACACCTTC
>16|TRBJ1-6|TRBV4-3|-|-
CASSRLSGSYNSPLHF
TGCGCCAGCAGCCGTCTTTCGGGCTCCTATAATTCACCCCTCCACTTT
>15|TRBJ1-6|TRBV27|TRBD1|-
CASTQTGTDNSPLHF
TGTGCCAGCACTCAAACCGGGACAGATAATTCACCCCTCCACTTT
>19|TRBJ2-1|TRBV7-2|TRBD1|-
CASSVQQGNVDARYNEQFF
TGTGCCAGCAGCGTGCAACAGGGGAATGTGGACGCGCGGTACAATGAGCAGTTCTTC
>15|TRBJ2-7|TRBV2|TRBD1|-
CASSSQGQGEYEQYF
TGTGCCAGCAGTTCACAGGGACAGGGAGAGTACGAGCAGTACTTC
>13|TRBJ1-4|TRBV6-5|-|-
CASSSTGGEKLFF
TGTGCCAGCAGTTCCACGGGTGGAGAAAAACTGTTTTTT
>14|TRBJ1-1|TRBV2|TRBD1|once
CASSGDRGLTEAFF
TGTGCCAGCAGTGGGGACAGGGGGCTCACTGAAGCTTTCTTT
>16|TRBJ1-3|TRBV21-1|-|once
CASRPGTGGVGNTIYF
TGTGCCAGCAGGCCGGGGACAGGGGGCGTTGGAAACACCATATATTTT
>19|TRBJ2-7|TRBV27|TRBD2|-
CASSSWDTGTSGAGYEQYF
TGTGCCAGCAGTTCGTGGGACACCGGGACTAGCGGGGCGGGCTACGAGCAGTACTTC
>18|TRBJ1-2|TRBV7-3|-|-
CASSLRSLGQGEVAGYTF
TGTGCCAGCAGCTTACGTAGTCTGGGGCAGGGTGAGGTGGCTGGCTACACCTTC
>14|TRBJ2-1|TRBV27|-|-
CASSLMGRDSEQFF
TGTGCCAGCAGTTTAATGGGCCGCGACAGTGAGCAGTTCTTC
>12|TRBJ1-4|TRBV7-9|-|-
CASSLAAAYLFF
TGTGCCAGCAGCTTAGCGGCGGCTTACCTGTTTTTT
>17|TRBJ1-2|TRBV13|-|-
CASSLGPTAAGGYGYTF
TGTGCCAGCAGCTTAGGGCCCACGGCGGCGGGGGGCTATGGCTACACCTTC
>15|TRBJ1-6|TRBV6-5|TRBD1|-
CASSPTGGWNSPLHF
TGTGCCAGCAGTCCCACAGGGGGCTGGAATTCACCCCTCCACTTT
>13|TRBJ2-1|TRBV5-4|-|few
CASSSSGYNEQFF
TGTGCCAGCAGCTCCTCAGGTTACAATGAGCAGTTCTTC
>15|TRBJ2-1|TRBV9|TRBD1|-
CASSSPGTGYNEQFF
TGTGCCAGCAGCTCCCCCGGGACAGGCTACAATGAGCAGTTCTTC
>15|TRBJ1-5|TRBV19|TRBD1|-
CASSIDRGRNQPQHF
TGTGCCAGTAGTATTGATAGGGGGCGAAATCAGCCCCAGCATTTT
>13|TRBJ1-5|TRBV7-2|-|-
CASSLLGYQPQHF
TGTGCCAGCAGCTTATTGGGCTATCAGCCCCAGCATTTT
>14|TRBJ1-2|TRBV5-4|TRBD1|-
CASSLFGTVYGYTF
TGTGCCAGCAGCTTGTTTGGGACAGTCTATGGCTACACCTTC
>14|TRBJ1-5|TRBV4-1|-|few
CASSHPQGSQPQHF
TGCGCCAGCAGCCATCCCCAGGGCAGCCAGCCCCAGCATTTT
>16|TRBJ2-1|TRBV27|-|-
CASSLTGRAPYNEQFF
TGTGCCAGCAGTTTAACCGGCAGGGCCCCCTACAATGAGCAGTTCTTC
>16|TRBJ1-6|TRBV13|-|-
CASSLRGYPLNSPLHF
TGTGCCAGCAGCTTACGGGGTTACCCCCTTAATTCACCCCTCCACTTT
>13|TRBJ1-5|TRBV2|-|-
CASSEGLDQPQHF
TGTGCCAGCAGTGAAGGGCTCGATCAGCCCCAGCATTTT
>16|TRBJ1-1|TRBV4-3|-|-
CASSQVWEGVSTEAFF
TGCGCCAGCAGCCAAGTCTGGGAGGGGGTAAGCACTGAAGCTTTCTTT
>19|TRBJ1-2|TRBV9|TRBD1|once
CASSVMNRDSEPTNYGYTF
TGTGCCAGCAGCGTGATGAACCGGGACAGCGAACCTACTAACTATGGCTACACCTTC
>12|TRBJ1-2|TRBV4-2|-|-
CASSQVPYGYTF
TGTGCCAGCAGCCAAGTCCCATATGGCTACACCTTC
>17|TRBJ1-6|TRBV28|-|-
CASSSPGEGSYNSPLHF
TGTGCCAGCAGTTCCCCGGGGGAAGGGTCCTATAATTCACCCCTCCACTTT
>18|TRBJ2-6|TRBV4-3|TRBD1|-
CASSPRDREPSGANVLTF
TGCGCCAGCAGCCCCCGGGACAGGGAACCCTCTGGGGCCAACGTCCTGACTTTC
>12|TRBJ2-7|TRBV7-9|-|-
CSSSLLSHEQYF
TGTTCCAGCAGTCTTCTGTCCCACGAGCAGTACTTC
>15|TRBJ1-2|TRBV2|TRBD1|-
CASNYQGAPNYGYTF
TGTGCCAGCAATTACCAGGGGGCGCCCAACTATGGCTACACCTTC
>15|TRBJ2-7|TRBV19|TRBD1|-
CASRRPGQGAGEQYF
TGTGCCAGTAGGCGACCGGGACAGGGGGCCGGCGAGCAGTACTTC
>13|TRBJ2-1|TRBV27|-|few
CASSPVDYNEQFF
TGTGCCAGCAGTCCAGTTGACTACAATGAGCAGTTCTTC
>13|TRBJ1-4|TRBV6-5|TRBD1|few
CASAGQGEEKLFF
TGTGCCAGCGCAGGACAGGGGGAAGAAAAACTGTTTTTT
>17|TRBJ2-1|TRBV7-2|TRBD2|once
CASSKPKRGRSYNEQFF
TGTGCCAGCAGCAAACCAAAGCGGGGCCGCTCCTACAATGAGCAGTTCTTC
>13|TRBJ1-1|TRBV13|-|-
CASSLSVNTEAFF
TGTGCCAGCAGCTTAAGCGTAAACACTGAAGCTTTCTTT
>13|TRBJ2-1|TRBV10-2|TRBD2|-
CASGTTTYNEQFF
TGCGCCAGCGGGACTACCACCTACAATGAGCAGTTCTTC
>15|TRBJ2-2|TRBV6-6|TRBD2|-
CASSFRGGDTGELFF
TGTGCCAGCAGTTTCCGGGGGGGTGACACCGGGGAGCTGTTTTTT
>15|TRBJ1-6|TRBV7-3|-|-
CASSLLGGGNSPLHF
TGTGCCAGCAGCTTACTAGGCGGGGGCAATTCACCCCTCCACTTT
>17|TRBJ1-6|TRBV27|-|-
CASSRALTGLRNSPLHF
TGTGCCAGCAGTCGAGCTCTTACAGGGCTAAGGAATTCACCCCTCCACTTT
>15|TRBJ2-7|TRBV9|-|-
CASSVGGELTYEQYF
TGTGCCAGCAGCGTAGGGGGGGAATTAACCTACGAGCAGTACTTC
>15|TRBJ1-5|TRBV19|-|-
CASRGGIKVNQPQHF
TGTGCCAGCCGGGGAGGGATTAAGGTAAATCAGCCCCAGCATTTT
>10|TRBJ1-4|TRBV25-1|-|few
CASSDGKLFF
TGTGCCAGCAGTGACGGAAAACTGTTTTTT
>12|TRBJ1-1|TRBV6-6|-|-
CASSGQASEAFF
TGTGCCAGCAGTGGCCAGGCGTCCGAAGCTTTCTTT